The 25 T cell receptor beta chains below all came from one sample that was sequenced in a study of blood T cells in healthy people across ages. Next came a second PCR, run for about 7 to 12 cycles, which used a sample-barcoded 5' primer along with a J-beta primer mix. TCRdb reanalysed the 5' RACE reads using MiXCR and keeps one entry per CDR3 protein. Here the sample spans 910,000 or so distinct CDR3 sequences, around 54% being singletons. The sequenced sample consisted of blood. These receptors originate from an older woman in good health.

As DNA, the CDR3 is TGTGCCAGCAGTGAAAACCGCGGGAGGGCTTTCCTCTACAATGAGCAGTTCTTC. This translates into CASSENRGRAFLYNEQFF. The chain has TRBV6-1 and TRBJ2-1, with 9 bases matching TRBD2. The CDR3 consists of 18 residues. The ends lost 2 bases at V and 3 bases at J; junction bases unmatched: 11. Per the germline V gene, CDR1 is MNHNS and CDR2 is SASEGT.

This chain's CDR3 is CASSAQGAASSYEQYF. CDR3 nucleotide sequence: TGTGCCAGCAGTGCCCAAGGGGCGGCCAGCTCCTACGAGCAGTACTTC. This rearrangement joins TRBV6-5 to TRBJ2-7, with a weak D call TRBD1 (5 bases). From germline, CDR1 is MNHEY and CDR2 SVGAGI. The V end was cut by 5 bases, the J end by 0 bases, with 17 bases between. The CDR3 covers 16 residues.

This sequence joins TRBV28 and TRBJ1-5; D is possibly TRBD1 (5 bases). Trimming removed 3 bases from V and 6 bases from J, with 12 bases in between. Germline V gene lookup returns CDR1 MDHEN and CDR2 SYDVKM. This CDR3 has 14 residues. The CDR3 DNA reads TGTGCCAGCAGTTTTGAGGGGTACGGTCAGCCCCAGCATTTT. Protein product: CASSFEGYGQPQHF.

The chain combines TRBV5-1 with TRBJ2-2, with 8 bases identical to TRBD2. The CDR3 covers 16 residues. The V gene end was trimmed by 7 bases and the J gene end by 7 bases; junction bases not matched to a gene: 15. The germline V gene has CDR1 SGHRS and CDR2 YFSETQ. The CDR3 here is CASARLSPGTSGELFF. The CDR3, as DNA: TGCGCCAGCGCTCGGTTATCCCCCGGGACTAGCGGGGAGCTGTTTTTT.

This chain uses TRBV27 with TRBJ2-5, with D hard to call. Germline V gives CDR1 MNHEY, CDR2 SMNVEV (reference sequence). This CDR3 has 13 amino acids. Trimming cost V 6 bases and J 2 bases, with 10 bases left between them. CDR3 DNA sequence: TGTGCCAGCAGATCCGGTAATCAAGAGACCCAGTACTTC. Amino acid sequence: CASRSGNQETQYF.

The chain joins TRBV20-1 to TRBJ2-2; D may be TRBD2 (6 bases). Trimming removed 3 bases at V and 3 bases at J, with 8 bases between. CDR1 is DFQATT and CDR2 is SNEGSKA in the germline V gene (reference sequence). The CDR3 length is 13 residues. CDR3 coding DNA: TGCAGTGCTAGTGGCGGGGACACCGGGGAGCTGTTTTTT. It encodes CSASGGDTGELFF.

V gene TRBV3-1 combines with J gene TRBJ2-1, with a weak D call TRBD2 (6 bases). There are 14 residues in the CDR3. V lost 4 bases and J lost 3, with 10 bases in between. Germline CDR1 and CDR2: LGHDT and YNNKEL (reference sequence). The CDR3 reads CASSRGVGYNEQFF. The CDR3 coding sequence is TGTGCCAGCAGCCGGGGGGTCGGCTACAATGAGCAGTTCTTC.

This clonotype was observed a few times. The V and J genes are TRBV28 and TRBJ2-1; 8 nucleotides match TRBD1. CDR3 length: 13 residues. V dropped 7 bases and J dropped 9; count of bases not matched to a gene: 8. The germline V gene encodes CDR1 MDHEN and CDR2 SYDVKM. The CDR3 bases are TGTGCCAGCATCGGGGACAGGAGCGGTGAGCAGTTCTTC. It specifies CASIGDRSGEQFF.

This clonotype was seen once. The chain couples TRBV23-1 to TRBJ2-5; D may be TRBD2 (6 bases). The J call is doubtful: the DNA matches TRBJ2-7 better. TRBV23-1 is identified as an open reading frame with a role that is uncertain. The CDR3 length is 15 residues. This chain's CDR3 is CASSRELAYSYEQYF. DNA for the CDR3: TGCGCCAGCAGTCGAGAACTAGCTTATTCGTACGAGCAGTACTTC.

The chain combines TRBV7-3 with TRBJ2-3, with 9 bases that match TRBD2. CDR1 and CDR2 (germline): SGHTA, FQGTGA. J was trimmed by 5 bases and V by 2 bases; bases with no gene match: 11. There are 17 residues in the CDR3. CDR3 DNA sequence: TGTGCCAGCAGCTTATTTACTCGGGGACTAGCAGAAGATACGCAGTATTTT. Translated, it gives CASSLFTRGLAEDTQYF.

The chain combines TRBV7-6 with TRBJ1-1; D is unresolved. The CDR3 runs 13 residues. Between the trimmed V and J ends, which lost 5 bases and 4 bases, there was a span of 11 bases. The germline CDR1 and CDR2 sequences are SGHVS and FNYEAQ. The CDR3 reads CASSAGEGTEAFF. The CDR3 bases are TGTGCCAGCAGCGCAGGTGAGGGCACTGAAGCTTTCTTT.

The chain links TRBV6-4 to TRBJ2-7; 11 positions agree with TRBD2. V shed 2 bases, J shed 4 bases, and the junction held 10 bases outside the gene matches. CDR3 length: 17 residues. Germline V CDR1 and CDR2: MRHNA, SNTAGT. CDR3 amino acids: CASSDIPLLAGVYEQYF. Written as DNA, the CDR3 is TGTGCCAGCAGTGACATTCCGTTACTAGCGGGAGTGTACGAGCAGTACTTC.

This chain joins TRBV6-6 and TRBJ2-7; 10 bases map to TRBD2. The trim removed 6 bases at V and 3 bases at J, leaving 8 bases unmatched. Germline lookup yields CDR1 MNHNY and CDR2 SVGAGI (reference sequence). The CDR3 length is 15 residues. This CDR3 is CASRSTSGAVYEQYF. The CDR3 DNA sequence: TGTGCCAGCAGGTCCACTAGCGGGGCTGTCTACGAGCAGTACTTC.

This clonotype was seen more than once but under ten times. CDR3 in DNA: TGTGCTAGTGGCCTAGCGGGAGGGCGCAATGAGCAGTTCTTC. This encodes CASGLAGGRNEQFF. The J gene is TRBJ2-1, the V gene TRBV27; 12 nucleotides line up with TRBD2. This CDR3 is built from 14 residues. Germline lookup yields CDR1 MNHEY and CDR2 SMNVEV (reference sequence).

The gene calls are TRBV28 and TRBJ2-1, with 7 positions matching TRBD1. With 3 bases clipped from V and 8 bases from J, the junction kept 13 bases outside the gene matches. This CDR3 is built from 16 residues. Germline V gene sequence: CDR1 MDHEN, CDR2 SYDVKM. The CDR3 reads CASSFLGTVDGHEQFF. As DNA, the CDR3 is TGTGCCAGCAGTTTCCTGGGGACAGTAGACGGCCATGAGCAGTTCTTC.

As for this clonotype: The conserved closing phenylalanine or tryptophan is absent in this CDR3, likely reflecting a read error. The DNA is omitted, as the CDR3 cannot be located on it reliably, and the CDR3 follows TCRdb's listing. The chain uses TRBV27 and TRBJ1-5. The CDR3 numbers 8 amino acids, ends counted. Germline lookup yields CDR1 MNHEY and CDR2 SMNVEV (reference sequence). The CDR3 here is CASSATSA.

V and J are TRBV7-2 and TRBJ2-3; tentative D call: TRBD1 (5 bases). Germline loops: CDR1 SGHTA, CDR2 FQGNSA. The CDR3 is made up of 13 amino acids. V dropped 3 bases and J dropped 5 bases, with 9 bases sitting between them. CDR3 in amino acids: CASSLLQGDTQYF. In DNA, the CDR3 is TGTGCCAGCAGCTTGCTCCAGGGAGATACGCAGTATTTT. The variable domain in full, with the rest retrieved from reference TRBV7-2 and TRBJ2-3, is GAGVSQSPSNKVTEKGKDVELRCDPISGHTALYWYRQSLGQGLEFLIYFQGNSAPDKSGLPSDRFSAERTGGSVSTLTIQRTQQEDSAVYLCASSLLQGDTQYFGPGTRLTVL.

V usage is TRBV28 and J usage is TRBJ2-5, with 11 positions matching TRBD2. There are 17 residues in the CDR3. Unmatched junction bases numbered 21, after V lost 11 bases and J lost 7 bases. Germline CDR1 reads MDHEN; CDR2 reads SYDVKM. The CDR3 loop is CAARRLGSGREGRTQYF. The DNA for the CDR3 is TGTGCCGCCCGAAGGTTAGGTAGCGGGAGGGAAGGAAGGACCCAGTACTTC.

The chain recombines TRBV6-5 with TRBJ2-1, with 10 nucleotides matching TRBD2. CDR1 is MNHEY, CDR2 SVGAGI, per germline. The CDR3 covers 19 residues. V was pared by 5 bases and J by 7 bases, with 20 bases of the junction left unmatched. The CDR3 region has the DNA TGTGCCAGCAGTCACGTTCCTAGCGGGAGACACGGACGGTGGAATGAGCAGTTCTTC. It is translated as CASSHVPSGRHGRWNEQFF.

The chain is built from TRBV27 and TRBJ2-7; 8 bases agree with TRBD2. The length of the CDR3 is 14 residues. CDR1 is MNHEY, CDR2 SMNVEV, per germline (reference sequence). V trimming: 3 bases; J trimming: 3 bases; junction bases outside the gene matches: 4. This chain's CDR3 is CASSFRLAGYEQYF. CDR3 nucleotide sequence: TGTGCCAGCAGTTTCCGGCTAGCGGGCTACGAGCAGTACTTC.

This clonotype appeared a single time. V and J are TRBV7-2 and TRBJ2-1; D unclear. With 5 bases removed from V and 4 bases from J, the gap between germline ends came to 9 bases. The germline V gene encodes CDR1 SGHTA and CDR2 FQGNSA. The CDR3 contains 13 residues. The CDR3 nucleotides are TGTGCCAGCAGCAGAATCCGATACAATGAGCAGTTCTTC. Its translation is CASSRIRYNEQFF.

This clonotype was seen a few times. The chain uses TRBV5-1 and TRBJ2-7, with D perhaps matching TRBD2 (6 bases). Germline CDR1 is SGHRS and CDR2 is YFSETQ. V was shortened by 5 bases and J by 0 bases, with 15 bases between the two germline ends. The CDR3 has 15 amino acids. The CDR3 loop reads CASREVAVSSYEQYF. The CDR3 DNA reads as TGCGCCAGCAGAGAAGTAGCGGTATCCTCCTACGAGCAGTACTTC.

This sequence joins TRBV20-1 and TRBJ2-1; D unclear. V shed 1 base and J shed 6 bases, with 28 bases lying between them. Looked up from germline, CDR1 is DFQATT and CDR2 is SNEGSKA (reference sequence). This CDR3 is built from 19 residues. In DNA form, the CDR3 reads TGCAGTGCTAGAGGGTTTGTAAATACGAAGACGCAGTCGACCAATGAGCAGTTCTTC. It is translated as CSARGFVNTKTQSTNEQFF.

Only a few counts were recorded for this clonotype. V usage is TRBV29-1 and J usage is TRBJ2-7, with a tentative D call TRBD1 (6 bases). Germline values: CDR1 SQVTM, CDR2 ANQGSEA. Trimming removed 5 bases at V and 2 bases at J, with 19 bases between. This CDR3 is 15 amino acids long. This CDR3 reads CSVSKGRAGAYEQYF. CDR3 in DNA: TGCAGCGTTTCAAAGGGCCGGGCAGGGGCCTACGAGCAGTACTTC.

The rearrangement joins TRBV7-2 to TRBJ2-3, with D possibly TRBD1 on 7 matching bases. Between the trimmed V and J ends, which lost 2 bases and 3 bases, there was a span of 15 bases. The CDR3 is 16 amino acids. The germline V gene encodes CDR1 SGHTA and CDR2 FQGNSA. The CDR3 protein is CASSLRGRGITDTQYF. CDR3 nucleotide sequence: TGTGCCAGCAGCTTAAGGGGGCGGGGAATAACAGATACGCAGTATTTT.